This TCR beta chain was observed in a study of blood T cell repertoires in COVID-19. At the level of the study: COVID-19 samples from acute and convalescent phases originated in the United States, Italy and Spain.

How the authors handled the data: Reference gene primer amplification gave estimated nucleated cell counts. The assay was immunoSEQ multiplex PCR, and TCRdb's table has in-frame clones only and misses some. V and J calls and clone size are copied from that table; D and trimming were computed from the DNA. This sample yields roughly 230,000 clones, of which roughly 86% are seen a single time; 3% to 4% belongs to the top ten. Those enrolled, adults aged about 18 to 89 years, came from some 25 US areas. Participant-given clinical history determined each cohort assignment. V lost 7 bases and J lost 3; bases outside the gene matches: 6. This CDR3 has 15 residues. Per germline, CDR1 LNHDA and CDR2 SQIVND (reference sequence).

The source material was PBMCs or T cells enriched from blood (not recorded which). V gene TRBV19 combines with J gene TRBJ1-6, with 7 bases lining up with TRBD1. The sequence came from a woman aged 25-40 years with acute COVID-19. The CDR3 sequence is CASTWTGDYNSPLHF. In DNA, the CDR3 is TGTGCCAGTACGTGGACAGGCGACTATAATTCACCCCTCCACTTT.